This TCR beta chain was recovered during a study of OX40 agonist ivuxolimab in advanced cancers. Overall study: Those enrolled were roughly 85% male, with a mean age of roughly 62 years and ages from about 20 to 79.

Note on this clone: Its specificity is unknown.

Study conclusions and caveats: Which antigen the expanded peripheral T cells recognized is unknown. More expanded clones were found, on average, in CD8+ than in CD4+ T cells.

Sequencing was performed with immunoSEQ multiplex PCR; in TCRdb, only in-frame clones are kept and a portion is missing. The sample yields 80,000 to 130,000 clones, 90% seen once. At baseline, cycle 4 day 1, and cycle 7 day 1, blood was sampled. This CDR3 contains 15 residues. V lost 2 bases and J lost 1, with 9 bases in between. Germline CDR1 is MNHEY and CDR2 is SMNVEV (reference sequence). This receptor was identified in an adult with an advanced solid tumor such as melanoma, head and neck, liver or kidney cancer. The chain joins TRBV27 to TRBJ2-1; perhaps TRBD2 as D (6 bases). Specimen: CD4+ or CD8+ T cells sorted from blood, collected in a trial of the OX40 agonist ivuxolimab. The CDR3 bases are TGTGCCAGCAGTTTAAGCGGGCTATCCTACAATGAGCAGTTCTTC. Amino acid sequence: CASSLSGLSYNEQFF.